A selection of T cell receptor beta chains follows, all from one sample in a study of blood T cell repertoires in COVID-19. Data came from immunoSEQ multiplex PCR; TCRdb stores just in-frame clones and leaves some out. Seen here are 30,000 to 40,000 clones, approximately 88% observed once, and the top ten hold roughly 13%. Sequencing used peripheral blood. All receptors derive from a man between 65 and 85 years old with active COVID-19. Each CDR3 is given with its conserved first and last residue. The D gene is left open where the match is weak. Some rows mark clone size as missing; the rest say once, few, many or name a class of expanded clone.

d_gene | j_gene | abundance | v_gene | len | CDR3aa | CDR3nt
. | TRBJ1-4 | . | TRBV6-4 | 18 | CASSVVGFVKATNEKLFF | TGTGCCAGCAGTGTCGTCGGGTTTGTTAAAGCAACTAATGAAAAACTGTTTTTT
. | TRBJ2-6 | . | TRBV28 | 16 | CASSPSTLSGANVLTF | TGTGCCAGCAGTCCCTCGACACTTTCTGGGGCCAACGTCCTGACTTTC
TRBD1 | TRBJ1-2 | . | TRBV6-2/TRBV6-3 | 14 | CASSPRTGGFGYTF | TGTGCCAGCAGTCCCAGGACAGGGGGCTTTGGCTACACCTTC
TRBD1 | TRBJ2-5 | . | TRBV7-2 | 14 | CASSLGQGRQTQYF | TGTGCCAGCAGCTTAGGACAGGGGAGGCAGACCCAGTACTTC
. | TRBJ2-4 | . | TRBV19 | 17 | CASSPRTVMIAKNIQYF | TGTGCCAGTAGTCCGAGGACAGTGATGATAGCCAAAAACATTCAGTACTTC
. | TRBJ1-6 | . | TRBV28 | 18 | CASSDTGKGSSYNSPLHF | TGTGCCAGCAGCGACACAGGGAAAGGGAGCTCCTATAATTCACCCCTCCACTTT
. | TRBJ2-7 | . | TRBV2 | 12 | CASTWESYEQYF | TGTGCCAGCACCTGGGAGTCCTACGAGCAGTACTTC
. | TRBJ1-2 | . | TRBV6-5 | 14 | CASRIDGANYGYTF | TGTGCCAGCAGGATCGACGGAGCTAACTATGGCTACACCTTC
. | TRBJ2-7 | once | TRBV29-1 | 12 | CSVLQGLQEQYF | TGCAGCGTTTTGCAGGGTTTGCAAGAGCAGTACTTC
TRBD1 | TRBJ2-3 | . | TRBV6-1 | 14 | CASSDTTGTDTQYF | TGTGCCAGCAGTGACACGACAGGGACAGATACGCAGTATTTT
TRBD2 | TRBJ2-1 | . | TRBV3-1/TRBV3-2 | 13 | CASSHPGGFEQFF | TGTGCCAGCAGCCATCCCGGGGGGTTTGAGCAGTTCTTC
TRBD1 | TRBJ1-2 | once | TRBV4-1 | 14 | CASSQTGGGGGYTF | TGCGCCAGCAGCCAGACAGGGGGCGGGGGTGGCTACACCTTC
TRBD1 | TRBJ1-3 | . | TRBV6-6 | 15 | CASSGRTGLGNTIYF | TGTGCCAGCAGTGGCCGGACAGGATTGGGAAACACCATATATTTT
. | TRBJ1-1 | . | TRBV29-1 | 14 | CSVEATPLNTEAFF | TGCAGCGTTGAAGCGACACCACTGAACACTGAAGCTTTCTTT
TRBD1 | TRBJ1-2 | . | TRBV5-1 | 16 | CASSLVNAGTDYGYTF | TGCGCCAGCAGCTTGGTGAACGCCGGGACAGACTATGGCTACACCTTC
. | TRBJ1-5 | . | TRBV6-5 | 14 | CASSTQGVNQPQHF | TGTGCCAGCAGTACCCAGGGCGTAAATCAGCCCCAGCATTTT
TRBD2 | TRBJ2-7 | . | TRBV5-4 | 17 | CASSLGGSGRFSYEQYF | TGTGCCAGCAGCTTGGGGGGAAGCGGGAGGTTTTCCTACGAGCAGTACTTC
. | TRBJ2-5 | . | TRBV24-1 | 12 | CATSSRGGTQYF | TGTGCCACCAGCTCCCGAGGGGGGACCCAGTACTTC
TRBD2 | TRBJ2-7 | . | TRBV5-1 | 17 | CASSLGASGSSGYEQYF | TGCGCCAGCAGCCTGGGGGCTAGCGGGAGCTCCGGGTACGAGCAGTACTTC
. | TRBJ1-1 | . | TRBV11-2 | 19 | CASSTTQPFPGHKNTEAFF | TGTGCCAGCAGCACGACCCAACCCTTCCCGGGACACAAGAACACTGAAGCTTTCTTT
TRBD1 | TRBJ1-6 | once | TRBV28 | 18 | CASSSPGPGQGKNSPLHF | TGTGCCAGCAGTTCCCCGGGCCCGGGACAGGGGAAAAATTCACCCCTCCACTTT
TRBD2 | TRBJ2-5 | . | TRBV13 | 14 | CASSRGAGAITQYF | TGTGCCAGCAGTCGGGGAGCGGGAGCGATCACCCAGTACTTC
TRBD2 | TRBJ2-7 | . | TRBV6-2/TRBV6-3 | 12 | CASSVLADEQYF | TGTGCCAGCAGCGTGCTAGCGGACGAGCAGTACTTC
. | TRBJ2-6 | . | TRBV18 | 16 | CASSHPGLSGANVLTF | TGTGCCAGCTCACACCCGGGACTTTCCGGGGCCAACGTCCTGACTTTC
. | TRBJ2-1 | . | TRBV11-1 | 13 | CASSLFRDNEQFF | TGTGCCAGCAGCTTATTCAGGGACAATGAGCAGTTCTTC
. | TRBJ2-7 | once | TRBV18 | 12 | CATPPAWYEQYF | TGTGCCACCCCCCCCGCGTGGTACGAGCAGTACTTC
. | TRBJ2-7 | . | TRBV12-3/TRBV12-4 | 13 | CASSFGEGDEQYF | TGTGCCAGCAGTTTTGGGGAGGGGGACGAGCAGTACTTC
TRBD1 | TRBJ2-6 | . | TRBV5-1 | 17 | CASSFGTGGSGANVLTF | TGCGCCAGCAGCTTCGGTACAGGGGGTTCTGGGGCCAACGTCCTGACTTTC
. | TRBJ1-5 | few | TRBV19 | 15 | CASSIVGVRNQPQHF | TGTGCCAGTAGTATAGTGGGCGTCCGCAATCAGCCCCAGCATTTT
TRBD2 | TRBJ2-3 | . | TRBV5-4 | 18 | CASSLSLLTSGRTDTQYF | TGTGCCAGCAGCCTCAGCCTTTTGACTAGCGGGAGGACAGATACGCAGTATTTT
. | TRBJ2-7 | few | TRBV6-2/TRBV6-3 | 13 | CASSSQNPYEQYF | TGTGCCAGCAGTTCTCAGAATCCCTACGAGCAGTACTTC
TRBD1 | TRBJ2-3 | . | TRBV5-6 | 15 | CASSSPGQNTDTQYF | TGTGCCAGCAGCTCACCGGGACAGAACACAGATACGCAGTATTTT
TRBD1 | TRBJ2-6 | once | TRBV18 | 19 | CASSSGLAGGSSGANVLTF | TGTGCCAGCTCATCAGGACTTGCAGGGGGATCCTCTGGGGCCAACGTCCTGACTTTC
TRBD2 | TRBJ2-3 | . | TRBV28 | 16 | CASRTSGITSTDTQYF | TGTGCCAGCAGAACTAGCGGGATTACTAGCACAGATACGCAGTATTTT
TRBD2 | TRBJ2-1 | . | TRBV11-2 | 16 | CASSLLGTSIYNEQFF | TGTGCCAGCAGCCTTTTAGGGACTAGCATCTACAATGAGCAGTTCTTC
. | TRBJ2-1 | . | TRBV7-2 | 16 | CASSLSTGSSYNEQFF | TGTGCCAGCAGCTTAAGTACCGGGAGCTCCTACAATGAGCAGTTCTTC
TRBD2 | TRBJ2-1 | . | TRBV28 | 14 | CASLSRGSSGEQFF | TGTGCCAGCCTCTCTCGCGGGAGTAGCGGTGAGCAGTTCTTC
TRBD1 | TRBJ1-2 | . | TRBV29-1 | 12 | CSGGQGNYGYTF | TGCAGCGGCGGACAGGGGAACTATGGCTACACCTTC
TRBD1 | TRBJ2-5 | . | TRBV6-1 | 16 | CASSEVRTGGTETQYF | TGTGCCAGCAGTGAAGTTAGGACAGGGGGCACGGAGACCCAGTACTTC
TRBD1 | TRBJ1-2 | . | TRBV12-3/TRBV12-4 | 12 | CASRRDSYGYTF | TGTGCCAGCAGGCGGGACAGCTATGGCTACACCTTC
TRBD2 | TRBJ2-3 | . | TRBV6-1 | 15 | CASSETSGGTDTQYF | TGTGCCAGCAGTGAAACTAGCGGGGGTACAGATACGCAGTATTTT
TRBD1 | TRBJ1-4 | . | TRBV3-1/TRBV3-2 | 15 | CASSYRQGVYEKLFF | TGTGCCAGCAGCTACCGACAGGGGGTTTATGAAAAACTGTTTTTT
. | TRBJ1-5 | . | TRBV25-1 | 15 | CASSDQGNGNQPQHF | TGTGCCAGCAGTGACCAGGGGAATGGCAATCAGCCCCAGCATTTT
. | TRBJ2-2 | . | TRBV18 | 16 | CASSGPGGHSTGELFF | TGTGCCAGCTCAGGACCCGGGGGGCATAGCACCGGGGAGCTGTTTTTT
TRBD2 | TRBJ2-2 | . | TRBV6-4 | 14 | CASKGTTPAGELFF | TGTGCCAGCAAGGGGACTACCCCGGCCGGGGAGCTGTTTTTT
TRBD1 | TRBJ1-4 | . | TRBV29-1 | 13 | CSVDRGGSGKLFF | TGCAGCGTTGACCGAGGGGGCTCCGGAAAACTGTTTTTT
. | TRBJ2-2 | . | TRBV3-1/TRBV3-2 | 17 | CASSQVAAAGDPGELFF | TGTGCCAGCAGCCAAGTTGCGGCGGCAGGGGACCCCGGGGAGCTGTTTTTT
. | TRBJ2-5 | . | TRBV28 | 13 | CASSLGGRETQYF | TGTGCCAGCAGTTTGGGCGGGCGGGAGACCCAGTACTTC
TRBD2 | TRBJ2-7 | . | TRBV14 | 16 | CASSHGTSGFPYEQYF | TGTGCCAGCAGCCACGGTACTAGCGGTTTTCCCTACGAGCAGTACTTC
TRBD1 | TRBJ1-1 | . | TRBV2 | 19 | CASSERSRGRDIPNTEAFF | TGTGCCAGCAGTGAAAGAAGCAGGGGGAGAGACATCCCGAACACTGAAGCTTTCTTT
TRBD2 | TRBJ2-5 | . | TRBV19 | 17 | CASDSATGTSGTAGQYF | TGTGCCAGCGACAGCGCTACCGGGACTAGCGGGACGGCGGGCCAGTACTTC
TRBD2 | TRBJ2-1 | . | TRBV7-2 | 15 | CASSPPGLAGGGQFF | TGTGCCAGCAGCCCCCCGGGACTAGCGGGAGGGGGGCAGTTCTTC
TRBD1 | TRBJ1-1 | . | TRBV11-2 | 14 | CASSLEAGGLEAFF | TGTGCCAGCAGCTTAGAGGCAGGGGGCCTTGAAGCTTTCTTT
. | TRBJ2-3 | . | TRBV27 | 16 | CASSSLGRGQGDTQYF | TGTGCCAGCAGTTCCTTAGGCCGTGGGCAGGGAGATACGCAGTATTTT
. | TRBJ1-2 | . | TRBV19 | 16 | CASTPLGQVDTYGYTF | TGTGCCAGTACCCCCTTGGGGCAGGTGGACACCTATGGCTACACCTTC